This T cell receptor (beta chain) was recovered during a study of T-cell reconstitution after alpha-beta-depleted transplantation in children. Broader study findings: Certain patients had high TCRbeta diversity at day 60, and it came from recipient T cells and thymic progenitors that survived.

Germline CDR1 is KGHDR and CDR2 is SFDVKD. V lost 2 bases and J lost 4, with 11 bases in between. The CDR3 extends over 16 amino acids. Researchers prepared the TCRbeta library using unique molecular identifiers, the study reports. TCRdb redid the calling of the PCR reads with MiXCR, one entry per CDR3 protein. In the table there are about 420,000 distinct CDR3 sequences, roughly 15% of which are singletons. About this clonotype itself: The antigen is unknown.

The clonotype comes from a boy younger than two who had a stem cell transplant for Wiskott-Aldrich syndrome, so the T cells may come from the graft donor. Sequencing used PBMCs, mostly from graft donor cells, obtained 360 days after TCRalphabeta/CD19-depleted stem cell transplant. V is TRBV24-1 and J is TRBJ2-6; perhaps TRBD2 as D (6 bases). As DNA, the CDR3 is TGTGCCACCAGTGATTCCGGGGCGGGGGGGGCCAACGTCCTGACTTTC. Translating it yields CATSDSGAGGANVLTF.